This T cell receptor (beta chain) was sequenced in a study of shared clonotypes between healthy human individuals. Study overall: CD8 memory received one plate per donor, CD8 naive two, CD4 memory three and CD4 naive three.

General study results and limits: In contrast to clonotypes shared by all four donors, non-shared clonotypes had lower generation probabilities.

V was pared by 6 bases and J by 1 base, with 12 bases between. CDR3 length equals 14 residues. Germline V gene sequence: CDR1 LNHDA, CDR2 SQIVND (reference sequence). Points on this clone: Its specificity is unknown.

Data came from immunoSEQ multiplex PCR; TCRdb stores just in-frame clones and leaves some out. The sample includes approximately 980,000 clones, around three quarters of them seen just once. The V call is TRBV19, the J call TRBJ1-2; D uncertain. This clonotype was obtained from a man aged 18 to 29 in good health. The sequenced sample was memory CD4+ T cells sorted from blood. Subset denoted: CD45RA-negative fraction. CDR3 nucleotides: TGTGCCAGTAGAATCGGGCAAATTAACTATGGCTACACCTTC. Translating gives CASRIGQINYGYTF.